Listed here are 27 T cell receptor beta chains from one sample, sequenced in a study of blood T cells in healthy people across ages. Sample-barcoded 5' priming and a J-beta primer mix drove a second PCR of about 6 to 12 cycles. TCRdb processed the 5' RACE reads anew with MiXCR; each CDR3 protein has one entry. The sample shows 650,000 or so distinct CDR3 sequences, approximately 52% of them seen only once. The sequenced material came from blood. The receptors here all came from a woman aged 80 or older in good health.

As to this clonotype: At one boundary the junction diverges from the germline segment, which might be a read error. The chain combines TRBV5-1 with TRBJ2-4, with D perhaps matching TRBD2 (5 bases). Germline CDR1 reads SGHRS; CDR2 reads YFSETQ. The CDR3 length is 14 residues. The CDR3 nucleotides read TGCGCCGGCAGCTTGGATACGGGATACAATGAGCAGTACTTC. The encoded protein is CAGSLDTGYNEQYF.

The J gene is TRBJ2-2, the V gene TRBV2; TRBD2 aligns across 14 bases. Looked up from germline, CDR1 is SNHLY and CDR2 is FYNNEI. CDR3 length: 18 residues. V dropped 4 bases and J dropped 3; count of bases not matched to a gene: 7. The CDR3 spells CASSVGLAGVGDTGELFF. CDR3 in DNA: TGTGCCAGCAGTGTGGGACTAGCGGGGGTCGGGGACACCGGGGAGCTGTTTTTT.

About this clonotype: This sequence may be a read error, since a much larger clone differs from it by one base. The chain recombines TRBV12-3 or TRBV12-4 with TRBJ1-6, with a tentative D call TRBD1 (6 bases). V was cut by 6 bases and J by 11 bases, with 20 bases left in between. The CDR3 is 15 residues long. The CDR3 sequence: CASSRTDRVNAPLHF. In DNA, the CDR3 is TGTGCCAGCAGCCGAACGGACAGAGTAAATGCACCCCTCCACTTT.

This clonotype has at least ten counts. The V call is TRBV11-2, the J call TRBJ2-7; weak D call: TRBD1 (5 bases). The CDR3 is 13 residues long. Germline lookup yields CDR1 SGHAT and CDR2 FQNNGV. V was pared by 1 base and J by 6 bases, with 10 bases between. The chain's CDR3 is CASSLAGQSEQYF. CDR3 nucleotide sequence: TGTGCCAGCAGCTTAGCAGGGCAAAGCGAGCAGTACTTC.

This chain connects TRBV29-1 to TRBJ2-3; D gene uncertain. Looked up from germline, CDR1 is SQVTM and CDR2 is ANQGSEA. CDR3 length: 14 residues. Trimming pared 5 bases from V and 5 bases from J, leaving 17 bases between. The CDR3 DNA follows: TGCAGCGTTATTGTACTGACTTTCCAAGATACGCAGTATTTT. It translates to CSVIVLTFQDTQYF.

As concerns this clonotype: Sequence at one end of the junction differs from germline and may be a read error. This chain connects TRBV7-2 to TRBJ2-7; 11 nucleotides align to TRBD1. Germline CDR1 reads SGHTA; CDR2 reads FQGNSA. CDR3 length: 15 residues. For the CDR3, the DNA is TGTGCTAGCAGCAAAGGGACAGGGGGTAGATCGGTACAGTACTTC. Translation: CASSKGTGGRSVQYF.

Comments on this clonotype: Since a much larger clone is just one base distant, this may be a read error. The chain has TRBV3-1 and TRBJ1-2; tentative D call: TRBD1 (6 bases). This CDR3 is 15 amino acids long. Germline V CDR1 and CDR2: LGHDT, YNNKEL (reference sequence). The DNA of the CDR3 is TGTGCCAGCAGCCAAGGTTCAGGACAGATTTATGACTACACCTTC. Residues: CASSQGSGQIYDYTF.

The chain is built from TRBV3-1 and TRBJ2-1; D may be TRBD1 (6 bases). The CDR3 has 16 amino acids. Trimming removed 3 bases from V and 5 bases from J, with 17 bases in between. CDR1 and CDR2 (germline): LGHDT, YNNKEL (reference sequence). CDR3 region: CASSHVDRFGNNEQFF. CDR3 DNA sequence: TGTGCCAGCAGCCACGTCGACAGGTTCGGCAACAATGAGCAGTTCTTC.

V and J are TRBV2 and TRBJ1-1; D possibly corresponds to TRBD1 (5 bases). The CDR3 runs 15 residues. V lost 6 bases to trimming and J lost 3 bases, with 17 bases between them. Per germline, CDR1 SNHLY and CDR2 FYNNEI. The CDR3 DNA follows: TGTGCCAGCAGCATTGGGGGAGGGTGGGACACTGAAGCTTTCTTT. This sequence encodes CASSIGGGWDTEAFF.

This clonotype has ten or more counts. Written as DNA, the CDR3 is TGTGCCAGCAGCGTAGGGTCAATCTGGGATAATTCACCCCTCCACTTT. This gives the protein CASSVGSIWDNSPLHF. The chain has TRBV9 and TRBJ1-6; D is unresolved. The CDR3 extends over 16 amino acids. Per the germline V gene, CDR1 is SGDLS and CDR2 is YYNGEE. V was shortened by 0 bases and J by 5 bases, with 12 bases between the two germline ends.

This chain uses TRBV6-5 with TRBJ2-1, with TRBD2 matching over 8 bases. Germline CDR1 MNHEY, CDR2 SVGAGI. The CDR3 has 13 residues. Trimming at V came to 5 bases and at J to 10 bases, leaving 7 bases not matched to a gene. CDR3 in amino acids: CASSTPGLAEQFF. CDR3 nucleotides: TGTGCCAGCAGTACGCCTGGACTAGCCGAGCAGTTCTTC.

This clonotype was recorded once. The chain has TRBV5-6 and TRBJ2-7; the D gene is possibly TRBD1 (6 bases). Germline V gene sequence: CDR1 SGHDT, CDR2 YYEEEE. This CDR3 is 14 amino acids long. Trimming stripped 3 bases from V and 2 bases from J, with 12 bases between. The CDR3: CASSSEQGTYEQYF. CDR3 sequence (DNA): TGTGCCAGCAGCTCCGAACAGGGCACCTACGAGCAGTACTTC.

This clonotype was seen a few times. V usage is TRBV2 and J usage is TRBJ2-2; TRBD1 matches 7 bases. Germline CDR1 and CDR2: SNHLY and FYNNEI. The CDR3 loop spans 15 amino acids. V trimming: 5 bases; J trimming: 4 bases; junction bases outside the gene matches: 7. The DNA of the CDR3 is TGTGCCAGCAGTCCCGACAGGGCTGGCACCGGGGAGCTGTTTTTT. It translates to CASSPDRAGTGELFF.

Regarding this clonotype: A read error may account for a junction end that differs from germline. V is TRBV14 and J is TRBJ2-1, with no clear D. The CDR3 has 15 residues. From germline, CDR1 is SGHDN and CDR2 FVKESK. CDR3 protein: CASSPWVVSYNERFF. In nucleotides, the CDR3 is TGTGCCAGCAGCCCATGGGTTGTCTCCTACAATGAGCGGTTCTTC.

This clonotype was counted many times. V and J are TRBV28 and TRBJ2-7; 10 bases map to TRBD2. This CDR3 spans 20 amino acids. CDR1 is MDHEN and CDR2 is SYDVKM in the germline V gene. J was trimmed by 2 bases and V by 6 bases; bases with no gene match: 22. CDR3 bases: TGTGCCAGCAGCCGAAGCCCTGGGCTAGCGGGAGTCCAAAGGCCCTACGAGCAGTACTTC. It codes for CASSRSPGLAGVQRPYEQYF.

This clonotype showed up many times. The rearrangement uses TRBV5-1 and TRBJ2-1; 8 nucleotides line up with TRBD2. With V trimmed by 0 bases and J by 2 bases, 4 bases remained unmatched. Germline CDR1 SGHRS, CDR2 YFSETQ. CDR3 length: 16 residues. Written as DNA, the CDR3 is TGCGCCAGCAGCTTGGGGACTAGCAACCCCTACAATGAGCAGTTCTTC. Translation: CASSLGTSNPYNEQFF.

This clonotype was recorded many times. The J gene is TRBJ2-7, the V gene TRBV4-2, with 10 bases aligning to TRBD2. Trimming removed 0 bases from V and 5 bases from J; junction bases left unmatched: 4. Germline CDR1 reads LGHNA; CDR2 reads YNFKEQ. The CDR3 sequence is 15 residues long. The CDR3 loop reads CASSQEPSGSHEQYF. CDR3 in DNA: TGTGCCAGCAGCCAAGAGCCTAGCGGGAGTCACGAGCAGTACTTC.

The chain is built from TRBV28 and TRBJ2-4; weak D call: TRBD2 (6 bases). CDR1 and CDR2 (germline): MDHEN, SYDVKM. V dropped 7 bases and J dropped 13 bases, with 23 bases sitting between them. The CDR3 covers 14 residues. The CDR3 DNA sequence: TGTGCCAGCACCCCCGGGGGTGGGTGCAATGAGCAGTACTTC. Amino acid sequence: CASTPGGGCNEQYF.

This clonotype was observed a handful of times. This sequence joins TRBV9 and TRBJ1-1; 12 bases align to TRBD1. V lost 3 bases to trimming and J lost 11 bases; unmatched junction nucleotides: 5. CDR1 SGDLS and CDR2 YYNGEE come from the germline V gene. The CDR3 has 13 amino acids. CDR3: CASSARDRGHAFF. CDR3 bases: TGTGCCAGCAGCGCACGGGACAGGGGGCATGCTTTCTTT.

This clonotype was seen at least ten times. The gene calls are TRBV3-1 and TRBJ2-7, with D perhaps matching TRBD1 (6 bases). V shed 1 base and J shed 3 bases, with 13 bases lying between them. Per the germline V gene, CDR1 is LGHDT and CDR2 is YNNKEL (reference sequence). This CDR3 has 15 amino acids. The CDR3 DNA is TGTGCCAGCAGCCAAGCGGACAGACTAATCTACGAGCAGTACTTC. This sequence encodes CASSQADRLIYEQYF.

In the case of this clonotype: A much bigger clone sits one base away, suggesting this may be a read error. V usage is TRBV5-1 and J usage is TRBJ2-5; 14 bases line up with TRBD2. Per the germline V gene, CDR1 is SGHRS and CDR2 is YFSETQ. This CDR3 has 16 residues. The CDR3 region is CVSSLGLAGVEETQYF. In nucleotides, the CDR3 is TGCGTCAGCAGCTTGGGACTAGCGGGGGTCGAAGAGACCCAGTACTTC.

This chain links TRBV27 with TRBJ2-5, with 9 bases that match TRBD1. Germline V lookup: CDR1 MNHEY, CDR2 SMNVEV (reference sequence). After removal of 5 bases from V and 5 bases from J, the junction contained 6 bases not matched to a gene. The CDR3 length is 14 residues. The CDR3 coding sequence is TGTGCCAGCAGTATTGGACAGGGGTACGAGACCCAGTACTTC. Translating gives CASSIGQGYETQYF.

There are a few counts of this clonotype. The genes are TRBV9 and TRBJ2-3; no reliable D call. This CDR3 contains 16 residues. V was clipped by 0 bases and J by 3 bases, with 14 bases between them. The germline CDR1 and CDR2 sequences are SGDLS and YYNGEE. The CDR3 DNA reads TGTGCCAGCAGCGTAGTCAAGGGCCAAGGGACAGATACGCAGTATTTT. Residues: CASSVVKGQGTDTQYF.

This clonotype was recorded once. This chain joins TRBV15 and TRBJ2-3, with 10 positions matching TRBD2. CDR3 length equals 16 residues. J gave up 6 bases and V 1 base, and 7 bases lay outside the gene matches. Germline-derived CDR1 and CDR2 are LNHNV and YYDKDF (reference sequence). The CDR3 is CATSRGERGGRDTQYF. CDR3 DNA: TGTGCCACCAGCAGAGGGGAGCGGGGGGGAAGGGATACGCAGTATTTT.

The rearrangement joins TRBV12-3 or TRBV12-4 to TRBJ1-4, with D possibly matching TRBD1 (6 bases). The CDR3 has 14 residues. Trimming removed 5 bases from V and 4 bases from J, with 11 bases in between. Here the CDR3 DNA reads TGTGCCAGCAGTCCGGACAGCCTTAATGAAAAACTGTTTTTT. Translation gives CASSPDSLNEKLFF.

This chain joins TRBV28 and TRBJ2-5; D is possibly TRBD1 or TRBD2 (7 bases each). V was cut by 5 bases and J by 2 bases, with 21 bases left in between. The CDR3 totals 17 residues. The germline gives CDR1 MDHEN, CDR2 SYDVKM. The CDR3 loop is CASSHCGTGEGQETQYF. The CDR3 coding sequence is TGTGCCAGCAGTCACTGCGGAACAGGGGAGGGACAAGAGACCCAGTACTTC.

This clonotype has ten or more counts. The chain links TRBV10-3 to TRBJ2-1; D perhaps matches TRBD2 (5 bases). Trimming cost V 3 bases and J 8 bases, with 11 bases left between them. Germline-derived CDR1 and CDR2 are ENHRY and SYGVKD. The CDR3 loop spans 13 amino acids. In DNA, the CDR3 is TGTGCCATCAGTGAAGGGCCGGAGGATGAGCAGTTCTTC. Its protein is CAISEGPEDEQFF.